The 17 T cell receptor beta chains reported below all come from one sample, sequenced in a study of T cells in localized non-small cell lung cancer. Clones were sequenced by immunoSEQ multiplex PCR, and TCRdb holds only the in-frame ones, with some missing. Here the sample spans tens of thousands of clones, 80% to 95% being singletons. The source was peripheral blood, collected before any cancer treatment. Every receptor here comes from a woman aged 35 to 70 with stage I lung adenocarcinoma.

The V gene is TRBV4-3, the J gene TRBJ1-1; D is ambiguous. The CDR3 runs to 14 residues. Between the trimmed V and J ends, which lost 0 bases and 7 bases, there was a span of 12 bases. Looked up from germline, CDR1 is LGHNA and CDR2 is YSLEER. The CDR3 reads CASSQDVNGIEAFF. CDR3 DNA: TGCGCCAGCAGCCAAGACGTAAACGGGATTGAAGCTTTCTTT.

The chain carries TRBV7-9 and TRBJ1-2; D perhaps matches TRBD1 (5 bases). This CDR3 is built from 14 residues. Germline lookup yields CDR1 SEHNR and CDR2 FQNEAQ (reference sequence). V lost 6 bases and J lost 4, with 15 bases in between. The CDR3 DNA is TGTGCCAGCAGGTCCGACAGTGATATCTATGGCTACACCTTC. Amino acid sequence: CASRSDSDIYGYTF.

V usage is TRBV9 and J usage is TRBJ2-7, with D perhaps assigned TRBD1 or TRBD2 (5 bases each). CDR1 SGDLS and CDR2 YYNGEE come from the germline V gene. The CDR3 extends over 16 amino acids. The germline V and J ends were trimmed by 4 bases and 0 bases, with 17 bases remaining between them. In DNA, the CDR3 is TGTGCCAGCAGCCTGAGCCGGGACCGGCGCTCCTACGAGCAGTACTTC. Amino acid sequence: CASSLSRDRRSYEQYF.

The chain recombines TRBV7-2 with TRBJ2-1; D may be TRBD2 (5 bases). The CDR3 extends over 16 amino acids. CDR1 SGHTA and CDR2 FQGNSA come from the germline V gene. Trimming removed 2 bases from V and 0 bases from J, with 11 bases in between. The CDR3 region is CASSLSSGNSYNEQFF. The CDR3 DNA is TGTGCCAGCAGCTTATCCTCCGGGAACTCCTACAATGAGCAGTTCTTC.

This chain uses TRBV30 with TRBJ1-2; D is unclear. The CDR3 runs 12 residues. From germline, CDR1 is GTSNPN and CDR2 SVGIG (reference sequence). Between the trimmed V and J ends, which lost 2 bases and 4 bases, there was a span of 8 bases. Here the CDR3 reads CAWSSGIYGYTF. DNA for the CDR3: TGTGCCTGGAGTTCGGGGATCTATGGCTACACCTTC.

Concerning this clone: The junction departs from germline at one end; a sequencing error may be responsible. This chain links TRBV5-1 with TRBJ1-2; D remains unclear. Germline V gives CDR1 SGHRS, CDR2 YFSETQ. The CDR3 runs 14 residues. The CDR3 nucleotides read TGCGCCAGCAGGTTGGAGCTAAGCGGCTATGGCTACACCTTC. Its translation: CASRLELSGYGYTF.

V and J are TRBV27 and TRBJ1-5; 9 positions match TRBD1. CDR1 MNHEY and CDR2 SMNVEV come from the germline V gene (reference sequence). The CDR3 covers 14 residues. Trimming took 6 bases from V and 6 from J; bases not matched to a gene: 6. CDR3 bases: TGTGCCAGCAGCCCCGGACAGGGGATTCAGCCCCAGCATTTT. Translating gives CASSPGQGIQPQHF.

The chain recombines TRBV29-1 with TRBJ1-1; 8 positions match TRBD1. Germline V gene data show CDR1 as SQVTM and CDR2 as ANQGSEA. The CDR3 is made up of 14 amino acids. Trimming cost V 6 bases and J 3 bases; bases outside gene matches: 9. CDR3 residues: CSVVATGADTEAFF. The CDR3 coding sequence is TGCAGCGTCGTGGCGACAGGGGCGGACACTGAAGCTTTCTTT.

This clone was seen more than once but under ten times. CDR3 DNA sequence: TGTGCCAGCAGTGAATATAAGCCCCGGCGGGCTCCCAATGAGCAGTTCTTC. Its protein product is CASSEYKPRRAPNEQFF. This chain joins TRBV25-1 and TRBJ2-1, with D possibly being TRBD2 (5 bases). The CDR3 runs 17 residues. Trimming removed 0 bases at V and 6 bases at J, with 18 bases between. Germline V gene sequence: CDR1 MGHDK, CDR2 SYGVNS.

A word on this clone: The same CDR3 can be traced to other DNA sequences in this sample. The chain has TRBV28 and TRBJ1-2; D is unclear. CDR3 length equals 11 residues. Germline values: CDR1 MDHEN, CDR2 SYDVKM. V lost 8 bases to trimming and J lost 2 bases, with 6 bases between them. CDR3 nucleotide sequence: TGTGCCAGCGCGATAAACTATGGCTACACCTTC. Protein product: CASAINYGYTF.

This clone is a singleton in its sample. J is TRBJ1-5 and V is TRBV12-5; tentative D call: TRBD1 (5 bases). CDR3 length equals 15 residues. CDR1 and CDR2 from the germline V gene are LGHNT and FRNRAP. Trimming took off 1 base at V and 3 bases at J, with 10 bases between the two ends. DNA of the CDR3: TGTGCTAGTGGTTTGGGTCAGGGTTCCAATCAGCCCCAGCATTTT. This translates into CASGLGQGSNQPQHF.

The chain is built from TRBV7-9 and TRBJ2-1; D is perhaps TRBD2 (5 bases). CDR3 length: 13 amino acids. The germline gives CDR1 SEHNR, CDR2 FQNEAQ (reference sequence). Trimming cost V 4 bases and J 5 bases, with 9 bases left between them. CDR3 bases: TGTGCCAGCAGCTACCCCGGGAACAATGAGCAGTTCTTC. Translation: CASSYPGNNEQFF.

The chain uses TRBV5-1 and TRBJ1-1; D might be TRBD1 (6 bases). V was shortened by 4 bases and J by 0 bases, with 19 bases between the two germline ends. Germline V gene sequence: CDR1 SGHRS, CDR2 YFSETQ. The CDR3 spans 17 residues. In nucleotides, the CDR3 is TGCGCCAGCAGCCCGAGGGGGACTGGAGACATGAACACTGAAGCTTTCTTT. This codes for CASSPRGTGDMNTEAFF.

The V and J genes are TRBV5-4 and TRBJ1-3, with D unresolved. The CDR3 has 15 residues. CDR1 is SGHNT and CDR2 is YYREEE in the germline V gene (reference sequence). The V gene lost 0 bases and the J gene lost 0 bases, with 7 bases spanning the gap. The CDR3: CASSLAGPSGNTIYF. The CDR3 DNA reads TGTGCCAGCAGCTTGGCGGGCCCCTCTGGAAACACCATATATTTT.

The chain employs TRBV11-3 and TRBJ2-1; TRBD2 might be the D (5 bases). This CDR3 comprises 14 residues. V was pared by 5 bases and J by 0 bases, with 8 bases between. The germline CDR1 and CDR2 sequences are SGHNT and YENEEA. The CDR3 spells CASSLRDSYNEQFF. DNA of the CDR3: TGTGCCAGCAGCCTTCGGGACTCCTACAATGAGCAGTTCTTC.

This clone was counted between two and nine times. The chain links TRBV6-1 to TRBJ1-5, with unresolved D. This CDR3 is built from 15 residues. Between the trimmed V and J ends, which lost 1 base and 3 bases, there was a span of 10 bases. The germline CDR1 and CDR2 sequences are MNHNS and SASEGT. In DNA form, the CDR3 reads TGTGCCAGCAGTGAAGGGGCGAAAACCAATCAGCCCCAGCATTTT. Encoded protein: CASSEGAKTNQPQHF.

V gene TRBV15 combines with J gene TRBJ2-5; 8 nucleotides match TRBD1. The CDR3 loop spans 13 amino acids. Trimming removed 6 bases from V and 2 bases from J; junction bases left unmatched: 2. The germline gives CDR1 LNHNV, CDR2 YYDKDF (reference sequence). The DNA for the CDR3 is TGTGCCACCAGTGGACAGGGACAAGAGACCCAGTACTTC. Translating gives CATSGQGQETQYF.